The present T cell receptor (beta chain) was sequenced within a study of blood T cells in healthy people across ages. Study-level points and caveats: The fall in TCR beta diversity per million T cells was roughly linear with age.

This CDR3 region has 15 residues. The trim removed 7 bases at V and 1 base at J, leaving 6 bases unmatched. A second PCR of 7 to 11 cycles used a sample-barcoded 5' primer and a J-beta primer mix. TCRdb reprocessed the 5' RACE reads via MiXCR and lists one record per CDR3 protein. The profile shows about 1.6 million distinct CDR3 sequences, 30% to 40% of them singletons. A remark on this clonotype: Its specificity is not known.

Total RNA was extracted at no less than 6 micrograms per sample. The chain has TRBV12-3 or TRBV12-4 and TRBJ2-1; 8 nucleotides align to TRBD1. This receptor was identified in a woman younger than 45 in good health. Specimen: blood. The CDR3 DNA sequence: TGTGCCAGCAATATTCGACAGGGGTCCTACAATGAGCAGTTCTTC. Amino acids: CASNIRQGSYNEQFF.